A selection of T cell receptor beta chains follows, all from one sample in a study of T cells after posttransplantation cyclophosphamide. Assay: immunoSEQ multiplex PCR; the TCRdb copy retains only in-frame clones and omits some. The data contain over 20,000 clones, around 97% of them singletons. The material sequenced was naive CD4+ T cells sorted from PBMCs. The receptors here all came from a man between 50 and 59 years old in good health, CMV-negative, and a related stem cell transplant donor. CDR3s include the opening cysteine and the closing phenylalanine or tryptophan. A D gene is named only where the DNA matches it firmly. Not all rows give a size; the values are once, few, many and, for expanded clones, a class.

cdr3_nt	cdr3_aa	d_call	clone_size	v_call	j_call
TGTGCCAGCAGCAACAACAGGTTGAGGCCCCAGCATTTT	CASSNNRLRPQHF	-	once	TRBV7-9	TRBJ1-5
TGTGCCAGCAGCTCCGACAGAGACCAAGAGACCCAGTACTTC	CASSSDRDQETQYF	-	-	TRBV7-3	TRBJ2-5
TGTGCCAGCAGCGTTCAGGCCGCGAACACTGAAGCTTTCTTT	CASSVQAANTEAFF	-	-	TRBV9	TRBJ1-1
TGTGCCAGCAGTTCCTACCTCCGGTCCCCGAAAGCTTTCTTT	CASSSYLRSPKAFF	-	-	TRBV27	TRBJ1-1
TGTGCCTGGAGTCGACAGGGGAACACTGAAGCTTTCTTT	CAWSRQGNTEAFF	TRBD1	-	TRBV30	TRBJ1-1
TGTGCCAGCAGTTACTCTTTCAAGACAGGTACCTACGAGCAGTACTTC	CASSYSFKTGTYEQYF	-	few	TRBV6-6	TRBJ2-7
TGCGCCAGCAAGCCATACGGGGGACAGGCTGGAAACACCATATATTTT	CASKPYGGQAGNTIYF	TRBD1	-	TRBV5-1	TRBJ1-3
TGTGCCAGCAGCTCCAGGGCCCTACTCTATGGCTACACCTTC	CASSSRALLYGYTF	-	-	TRBV5-4	TRBJ1-2
TGCGCCAGCAGAGAGTCGAGACGGGGGGGCAAAAACATTCAGTACTTC	CASRESRRGGKNIQYF	TRBD2	few	TRBV10-1	TRBJ2-4
TGCAGTGCTACCCTAGGCGACGAGCAGTACTTC	CSATLGDEQYF	-	once	TRBV20-1	TRBJ2-7
TGTGCCAGCAAACCCGGGACAGGGGGAAATACGCAGTATTTT	CASKPGTGGNTQYF	TRBD1	-	TRBV11-2	TRBJ2-3
TGTGCCTGGAGTGTAGGTAGCGGGAGATACGAGCAGTACTTC	CAWSVGSGRYEQYF	TRBD2	-	TRBV30	TRBJ2-7
TGTGCCAGCAGTGGCCGGGACAGCATGAACACTGAAGCTTTCTTT	CASSGRDSMNTEAFF	TRBD1	once	TRBV6-5	TRBJ1-1
TGTGCCAGCAGTACCCGACAGGGGGCGCCTGAAAAACTGTTTTTT	CASSTRQGAPEKLFF	TRBD1	-	TRBV28	TRBJ1-4
TGTGCCAGCAGCTTAAGACGAGGCGGCTACACCTTC	CASSLRRGGYTF	-	-	TRBV7-2	TRBJ1-2
TGTGCCACCAGCCCCAGGATGGGAGGATTTTCCTACGAGCAGTACTTC	CATSPRMGGFSYEQYF	-	-	TRBV15	TRBJ2-7